A single sample gave rise to the 27 T cell receptor beta chains below, sequenced in a study of cytomegalovirus exposure and HLA in healthy donors. Primers included in the PCR were 60 Vbeta and 13 Jbeta primers. Only in-frame clones appear in the TCRdb table, and some are missing; sequencing was by immunoSEQ multiplex PCR. The data contain about 110,000 clones, 78% of them singletons. The sample was PBMCs. The receptors stem from a man aged 30 to 45 in good health and CMV-seronegative.

V gene TRBV5-6 combines with J gene TRBJ1-2, with D unresolved. Trimming took off 2 bases at V and 7 bases at J, with 15 bases between the two ends. CDR3 length equals 14 residues. Germline CDR1 SGHDT, CDR2 YYEEEE. The CDR3 is CASSFFAGSSGYTF. The CDR3 DNA sequence: TGTGCCAGCAGCTTCTTCGCCGGGTCTAGTGGCTACACCTTC. Using reference TRBV5-6 and TRBJ1-2 for the parts outside the CDR3, the full variable domain is DAGVTQSPTHLIKTRGQQVTLRCSPKSGHDTVSWYQQALGQGPQFIFQYYEEEERQRGNFPDRFSGHQFPNYSSELNVNALLLGDSALYLCASSFFAGSSGYTFGSGTRLTVV.

The rearrangement uses TRBV19 and TRBJ2-1; 8 nucleotides line up with TRBD1. The CDR3 has 13 residues. V trimming: 4 bases; J trimming: 9 bases; junction bases outside the gene matches: 5. CDR1 and CDR2 from the germline V gene are LNHDA and SQIVND (reference sequence). The CDR3 protein is CASSTAGGGEQFF. CDR3 bases: TGTGCCAGTAGTACCGCAGGGGGCGGTGAGCAGTTCTTC.

The rearrangement uses TRBV11-2 and TRBJ1-2; a possible D gene is TRBD1 (5 bases). V gave up 3 bases and J gave up 7 bases, with 21 bases separating them. The CDR3 extends over 16 amino acids. The germline V gene has CDR1 SGHAT and CDR2 FQNNGV. The CDR3 protein is CASSFFRQSLFSGYTF. CDR3 nucleotide sequence: TGTGCCAGCAGCTTTTTCCGACAGTCTCTCTTCTCTGGCTACACCTTC.

The chain is built from TRBV19 and TRBJ1-1; D ambiguous. Per germline, CDR1 LNHDA and CDR2 SQIVND (reference sequence). V lost 1 base and J 4 bases, leaving 10 bases between the germline ends. CDR3 length: 14 amino acids. The CDR3 nucleotides are TGTGCCAGTAGTATAGGGACGGGAACCACTGAAGCTTTCTTT. Its protein is CASSIGTGTTEAFF.

CDR3: CASSPSLDSLNQPQHF. The CDR3 DNA reads TGTGCCAGCAGCCCCTCCCTTGACAGCCTCAATCAGCCCCAGCATTTT. This rearrangement joins TRBV7-2 to TRBJ1-5, with a possible D match to TRBD1 (5 bases). The germline V and J ends were trimmed by 5 bases and 3 bases, with 17 bases remaining between them. This CDR3 contains 16 residues. Per the germline V gene, CDR1 is SGHTA and CDR2 is FQGNSA. Filled out from reference TRBV7-2 and TRBJ1-5, the complete variable domain reads GAGVSQSPSNKVTEKGKDVELRCDPISGHTALYWYRQSLGQGLEFLIYFQGNSAPDKSGLPSDRFSAERTGGSVSTLTIQRTQQEDSAVYLCASSPSLDSLNQPQHFGDGTRLSIL.

This clone was seen a handful of times. The genes are TRBV5-1 and TRBJ1-2, with a weak D call TRBD1 (6 bases). The CDR3 has 15 residues. Germline assignment: CDR1 SGHRS and CDR2 YFSETQ. The V and J ends lost 2 bases and 4 bases respectively, with 15 bases between them. CDR3 protein: CASSFTDSSFYGYTF. In DNA, the CDR3 is TGCGCCAGCAGCTTCACGGACAGCTCTTTCTATGGCTACACCTTC.

The rearrangement links TRBV5-1 to TRBJ2-4; unclear D gene. Germline-derived CDR1 and CDR2 are SGHRS and YFSETQ. This CDR3 has 14 residues. V lost 0 bases and J 1 base, leaving 5 bases between the germline ends. CDR3 nucleotides: TGCGCCAGCAGCTTGGGCAGGGCCAAAAACATTCAGTACTTC. Protein: CASSLGRAKNIQYF.

This clone was picked up one time. The chain is built from TRBV19 and TRBJ2-7, with 7 bases that match TRBD2. Germline CDR1 reads LNHDA; CDR2 reads SQIVND (reference sequence). The CDR3 runs 16 residues. After removal of 0 bases from V and 1 base from J, the junction contained 6 bases not matched to a gene. Here the CDR3 reads CASSIDGGGLSYEQYF. The CDR3 bases are TGTGCCAGTAGTATAGATGGGGGGGGGTTGTCCTACGAGCAGTACTTC.

This clone was recorded a few times. This sequence joins TRBV5-1 and TRBJ2-1; a possible D gene is TRBD1 (6 bases). In germline, CDR1 is SGHRS, CDR2 YFSETQ. Trimming cost V 6 bases and J 0 bases, with 16 bases left between them. The CDR3 loop spans 16 amino acids. CDR3 protein: CASTLGGSSSYNEQFF. The CDR3 DNA reads TGCGCCAGCACCTTAGGGGGATCGAGCTCCTACAATGAGCAGTTCTTC.

The chain joins TRBV14 to TRBJ1-1; D might be TRBD1 (6 bases). The CDR3 totals 17 residues. V was trimmed by 1 base and J by 5 bases, leaving 20 bases between them. The germline gives CDR1 SGHDN, CDR2 FVKESK. CDR3 sequence (DNA): TGTGCCAGCAGCCAAGGTACAGGGCCCCGGAGACGTACTGAAGCTTTCTTT. It specifies CASSQGTGPRRRTEAFF.

This clone has a single count. CDR3 region: CASSDWDSDLYGYTF. CDR3 bases: TGTGCCAGCAGTGATTGGGACAGTGACCTTTATGGCTACACCTTC. The V and J genes are TRBV2 and TRBJ1-2; 7 bases line up with TRBD1. Losses at the gene ends were 3 bases for V and 5 bases for J; bases not matched to a gene: 9. The CDR3 covers 15 residues. The germline V gene has CDR1 SNHLY and CDR2 FYNNEI.

The chain carries TRBV19 and TRBJ1-1, with D possibly being TRBD1 (5 bases). Trimming cost V 7 bases and J 6 bases, with 12 bases left between them. The CDR3 consists of 12 residues. Germline CDR1 reads LNHDA; CDR2 reads SQIVND (reference sequence). CDR3 sequence (DNA): TGTGCCAGTACAGGGAATGGGGCTGAAGCTTTCTTT. The encoded protein is CASTGNGAEAFF.

The V call is TRBV5-6, the J call TRBJ2-7; D is unclear. Trimming left V 1 base short and J 0 bases short, with 8 bases between. The CDR3 runs to 14 residues. Germline CDR1 reads SGHDT; CDR2 reads YYEEEE. Here the CDR3 DNA reads TGTGCCAGCAGCTTGACAGTACTCTCCTACGAGCAGTACTTC. Amino acid sequence: CASSLTVLSYEQYF.

The chain couples TRBV11-2 to TRBJ2-7, with D perhaps matching TRBD1 (7 bases). Germline CDR1 is SGHAT and CDR2 is FQNNGV. V lost 1 base and J 6 bases, leaving 10 bases between the germline ends. There are 13 residues in the CDR3. The chain's CDR3 is CASSLGQGGEQYF. The CDR3 DNA reads as TGTGCCAGCAGCTTAGGCCAGGGGGGCGAGCAGTACTTC.

V gene TRBV28 combines with J gene TRBJ1-2; D unresolved. Trimming left V 2 bases short and J 0 bases short, with 10 bases between. Germline CDR1 reads MDHEN; CDR2 reads SYDVKM. CDR3 length: 15 residues. In DNA, the CDR3 is TGTGCCAGCAGTTTACCCAGGAAAACTAACTATGGCTACACCTTC. Translated, it gives CASSLPRKTNYGYTF.

The J gene is TRBJ2-1, the V gene TRBV5-1; D gene ambiguous. Germline assignment: CDR1 SGHRS and CDR2 YFSETQ. CDR3 length equals 12 residues. Trimming removed 0 bases from V and 8 bases from J, with 6 bases in between. As DNA, the CDR3 is TGCGCCAGCAGCTTGGCTTCAGATGAGCAGTTCTTC. It yields the protein CASSLASDEQFF.

A single count supports this clone. The chain recombines TRBV27 with TRBJ2-3, with a weak D call TRBD1 (5 bases). V lost 6 bases and J lost 4, with 14 bases in between. The CDR3 length is 14 residues. Germline V gene lookup returns CDR1 MNHEY and CDR2 SMNVEV (reference sequence). Here the CDR3 DNA reads TGTGCCAGCAGACCCCAGGGAAGTGCAGATACGCAGTATTTT. Translated: CASRPQGSADTQYF.

This rearrangement joins TRBV9 to TRBJ2-1; D is undetermined. V dropped 0 bases and J dropped 7 bases, with 8 bases sitting between them. CDR1 SGDLS and CDR2 YYNGEE come from the germline V gene. The CDR3 contains 13 residues. The CDR3 coding sequence is TGTGCCAGCAGCGTAGGCGTAGTGAATGAGCAGTTCTTC. It translates to CASSVGVVNEQFF.

This clone was detected only once. The chain is built from TRBV7-9 and TRBJ2-3; D may be TRBD1 (6 bases). CDR1 is SEHNR and CDR2 is FQNEAQ in the germline V gene (reference sequence). Trimming cost V 5 bases and J 1 base, with 13 bases left between them. The CDR3 consists of 15 residues. CDR3 loop: CASSAHRVGTDTQYF. The CDR3 DNA reads as TGTGCCAGCAGCGCCCACAGGGTCGGCACAGATACGCAGTATTTT.

The V call is TRBV19, the J call TRBJ1-2; 7 positions agree with TRBD1. CDR1 and CDR2 from the germline V gene are LNHDA and SQIVND (reference sequence). The ends lost 6 bases at V and 5 bases at J; junction bases unmatched: 18. The CDR3 is 17 amino acids. DNA for the CDR3: TGTGCCAGTAGCGGGACAGCGGGTGTACACGACCCTTATGGCTACACCTTC. Its translation: CASSGTAGVHDPYGYTF.

The rearrangement uses TRBV5-4 and TRBJ1-4; D possibly corresponds to TRBD1 (5 bases). V gave up 0 bases and J gave up 4 bases, with 7 bases separating them. Germline V lookup: CDR1 SGHNT, CDR2 YYREEE (reference sequence). The CDR3 contains 14 residues. The DNA for the CDR3 is TGTGCCAGCAGCTTGGAAGGGGTTAATGAAAAACTGTTTTTT. It encodes CASSLEGVNEKLFF.

The table lists this clone with a few counts. V is TRBV6-6 and J is TRBJ1-4; no clear D gene. The CDR3 covers 12 residues. CDR1 MNHNY and CDR2 SVGAGI come from the germline V gene (reference sequence). The V and J ends lost 6 bases and 6 bases respectively, with 8 bases between them. This chain's CDR3 is CASRRPDEKLFF. CDR3 DNA sequence: TGTGCCAGCAGGCGCCCCGATGAAAAACTGTTTTTT.

The J gene is TRBJ1-2, the V gene TRBV6-1, with a possible D match to TRBD1 (6 bases). Germline values: CDR1 MNHNS, CDR2 SASEGT. V was cut by 1 base and J by 4 bases, with 16 bases left in between. The CDR3 is made up of 16 amino acids. CDR3 nucleotide sequence: TGTGCCAGCAGTGAAGGGACAGCAGTACAACCCTATGGCTACACCTTC. This translates into CASSEGTAVQPYGYTF.

The count of this clone is one. The V gene is TRBV6-1, the J gene TRBJ1-4; no clear D gene. The length of the CDR3 is 14 residues. Germline loops: CDR1 MNHNS, CDR2 SASEGT. Trimming removed 3 bases from V and 4 bases from J, with 9 bases in between. The CDR3 coding sequence is TGTGCCAGCAGTGACTGGCCGCTTAATGAAAAACTGTTTTTT. This sequence encodes CASSDWPLNEKLFF.

The J gene is TRBJ2-7, the V gene TRBV29-1; perhaps TRBD2 as D (6 bases). Trimming pared 3 bases from V and 0 bases from J, leaving 9 bases between. Germline V gene sequence: CDR1 SQVTM, CDR2 ANQGSEA. CDR3 length equals 13 residues. CDR3 sequence reads: CSVDDGSSYEQYF. The CDR3 DNA reads as TGCAGCGTTGATGACGGGAGCTCCTACGAGCAGTACTTC.

This clone was observed a handful of times. The chain is built from TRBV4-1 and TRBJ2-3; TRBD2 might be the D (5 bases). This CDR3 comprises 14 residues. V gave up 2 bases and J gave up 2 bases, with 8 bases separating them. Germline CDR1 and CDR2: MGHRA and YSYEKL. CDR3 DNA sequence: TGCGCCAGCAGCCAAACTAGGAACACAGATACGCAGTATTTT. Amino acid sequence: CASSQTRNTDTQYF.

V and J are TRBV4-1 and TRBJ2-5; tentative D call: TRBD1 (6 bases). V lost 4 bases, J lost 1 base, and 19 bases lay in between. CDR1 and CDR2 from the germline V gene are MGHRA and YSYEKL. This CDR3 is 17 amino acids long. CDR3 nucleotide sequence: TGCGCCAGCAGCCTCAGTGGGGGCAGCCCGGCCCAAGAGACCCAGTACTTC. Encoded protein: CASSLSGGSPAQETQYF.